The present entry profiles one T cell receptor (beta chain) with its context. Via MiXCR, TCRdb re-called the RT-PCR reads, giving one row per CDR3 protein. The sample lists some 200,000 distinct CDR3 sequences, around two fifths occurring once. The sample comes from a study of patients and donors after allogeneic stem cell transplantation. The CDR3 consists of 13 residues. Germline lookup yields CDR1 MNHEY and CDR2 SVGEGT. The V end was cut by 3 bases, the J end by 0 bases, with 5 bases between. Sequencing input: blood, either unsorted or a sorted T cell fraction (not recorded which). J is TRBJ1-1 and V is TRBV6-2 or TRBV6-3, with D unresolved. This TCR was sampled from a human donor who was either an allogeneic HSCT recipient or a stem cell or donor lymphocyte infusion donor (not recorded which). It is not recorded whose cells these are; they may come from a transplant donor. The CDR3 nucleotides are TGTGCCAGCAGTTATCGCATGAACACTGAAGCTTTCTTT. Translation gives CASSYRMNTEAFF.